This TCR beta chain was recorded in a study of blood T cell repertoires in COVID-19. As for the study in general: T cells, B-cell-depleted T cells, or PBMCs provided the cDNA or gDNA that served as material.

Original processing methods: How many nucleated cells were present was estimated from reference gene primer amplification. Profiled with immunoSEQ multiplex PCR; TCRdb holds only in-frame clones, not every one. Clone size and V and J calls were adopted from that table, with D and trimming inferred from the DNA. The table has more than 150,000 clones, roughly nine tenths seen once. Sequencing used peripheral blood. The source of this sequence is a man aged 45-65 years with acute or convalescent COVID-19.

The CDR3 nucleotides are TGCGCCAGCAGCAGACAGCAGAACACTGAAGCTTTCTTT. Protein product: CASSRQQNTEAFF. V usage is TRBV5-1 and J usage is TRBJ1-1, with D maybe TRBD1 (5 bases). This CDR3 is 13 amino acids long. V was shortened by 4 bases and J by 1 base, with 8 bases between the two germline ends. Germline V gene data show CDR1 as SGHRS and CDR2 as YFSETQ.